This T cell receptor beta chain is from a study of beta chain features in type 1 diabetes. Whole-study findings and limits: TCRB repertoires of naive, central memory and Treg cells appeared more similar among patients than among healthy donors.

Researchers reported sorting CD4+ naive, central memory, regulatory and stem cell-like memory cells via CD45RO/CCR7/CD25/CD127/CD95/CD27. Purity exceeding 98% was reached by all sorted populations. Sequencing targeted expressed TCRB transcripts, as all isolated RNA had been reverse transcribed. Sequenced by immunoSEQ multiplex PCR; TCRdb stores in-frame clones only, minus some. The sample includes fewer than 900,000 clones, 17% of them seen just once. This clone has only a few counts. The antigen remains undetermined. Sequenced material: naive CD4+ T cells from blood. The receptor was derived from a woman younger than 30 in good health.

The CDR3 nucleotides read TGTGCCAACTCACTCGGGACTAGCGGGAGGGAGACCCAGTACTTC. The encoded protein is CANSLGTSGRETQYF. The chain is built from TRBV2 and TRBJ2-5, with 15 positions matching TRBD2. The V gene's germline CDR1 is SNHLY and CDR2 FYNNEI. The CDR3 covers 15 residues. Trimming took 10 bases from V and 5 from J; bases not matched to a gene: 8.